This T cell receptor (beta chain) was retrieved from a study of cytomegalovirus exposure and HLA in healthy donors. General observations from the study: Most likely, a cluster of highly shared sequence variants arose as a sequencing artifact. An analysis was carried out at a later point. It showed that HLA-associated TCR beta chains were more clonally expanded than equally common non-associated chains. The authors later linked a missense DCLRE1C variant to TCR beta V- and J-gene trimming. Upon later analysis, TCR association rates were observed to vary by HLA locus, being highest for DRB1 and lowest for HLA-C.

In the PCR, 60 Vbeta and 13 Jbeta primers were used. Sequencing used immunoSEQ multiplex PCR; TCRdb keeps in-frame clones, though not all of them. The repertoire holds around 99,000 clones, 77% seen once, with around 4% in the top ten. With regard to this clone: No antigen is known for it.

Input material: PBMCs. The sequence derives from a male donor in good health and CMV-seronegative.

The CDR3 loop reads CASSLLAGVNTGELFF. DNA of the CDR3: TGTGCCAGCAGCTTACTAGCGGGAGTGAACACCGGGGAGCTGTTTTTT. The chain combines TRBV5-6 with TRBJ2-2, with 11 bases identical to TRBD2. The trim removed 2 bases at V and 1 base at J, leaving 1 base unmatched. This CDR3 is 16 amino acids long. Per germline, CDR1 SGHDT and CDR2 YYEEEE.